This T cell receptor beta chain was documented in a study of response to subunit inactivated influenza vaccine. Study observations and caveats: Researchers suggested that each seasonal influenza vaccination recruits few new T cells.

The CDR3 is 14 residues long. Per germline, CDR1 SEHNR and CDR2 FQNEAQ (reference sequence). Between the trimmed V and J ends, which lost 3 bases and 3 bases, there was a span of 11 bases. Comments on this clonotype: Its antigen remains unknown.

TCRdb reprocessed the RT-PCR reads via MiXCR and lists one record per CDR3 protein. Found here are 600,000 to 850,000 distinct CDR3 sequences, 14% of them singletons; the top ten hold about 7.4%. Sequenced here: PBMCs from blood, sampled around 15 days before vaccination. The source of this sequence is a man aged 45-60 years who received an inactivated influenza vaccine. The chain couples TRBV7-9 to TRBJ1-1; D may be TRBD1 (5 bases). CDR3 sequence (DNA): TGTGCCAGCAGCTTCAGAGGGGCCGACACTGAAGCTTTCTTT. Encoded protein: CASSFRGADTEAFF.